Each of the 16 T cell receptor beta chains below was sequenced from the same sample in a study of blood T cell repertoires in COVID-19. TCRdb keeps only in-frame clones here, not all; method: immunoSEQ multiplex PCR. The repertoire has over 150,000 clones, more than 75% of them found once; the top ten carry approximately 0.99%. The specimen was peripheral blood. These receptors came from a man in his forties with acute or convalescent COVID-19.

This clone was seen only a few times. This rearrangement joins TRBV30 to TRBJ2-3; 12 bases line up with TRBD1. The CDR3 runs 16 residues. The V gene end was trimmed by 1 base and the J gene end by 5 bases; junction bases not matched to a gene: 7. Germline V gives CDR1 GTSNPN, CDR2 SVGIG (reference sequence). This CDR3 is CAWSEGQGARIDTQYF. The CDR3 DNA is TGTGCCTGGAGTGAGGGACAGGGGGCGCGTATAGATACGCAGTATTTT.

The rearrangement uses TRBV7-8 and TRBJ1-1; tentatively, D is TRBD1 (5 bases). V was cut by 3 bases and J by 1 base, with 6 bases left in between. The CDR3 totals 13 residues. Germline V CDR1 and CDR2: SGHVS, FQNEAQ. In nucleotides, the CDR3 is TGTGCCAGCAGCTTCAGGGAGAACACTGAAGCTTTCTTT. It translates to CASSFRENTEAFF.

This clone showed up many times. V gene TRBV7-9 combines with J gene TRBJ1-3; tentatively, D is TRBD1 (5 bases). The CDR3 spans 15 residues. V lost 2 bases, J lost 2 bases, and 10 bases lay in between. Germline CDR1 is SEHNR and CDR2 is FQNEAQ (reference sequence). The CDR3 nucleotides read TGTGCCAGCAGCTTATCACAGGTCCCTGGAAACACCATATATTTT. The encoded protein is CASSLSQVPGNTIYF.

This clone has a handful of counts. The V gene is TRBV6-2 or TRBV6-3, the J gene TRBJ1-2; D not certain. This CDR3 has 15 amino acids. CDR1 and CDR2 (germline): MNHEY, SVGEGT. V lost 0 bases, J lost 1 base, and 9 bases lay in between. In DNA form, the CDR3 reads TGTGCCAGCAGTTACTCGCTAGATGGTAACTATGGCTACACCTTC. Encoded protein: CASSYSLDGNYGYTF.

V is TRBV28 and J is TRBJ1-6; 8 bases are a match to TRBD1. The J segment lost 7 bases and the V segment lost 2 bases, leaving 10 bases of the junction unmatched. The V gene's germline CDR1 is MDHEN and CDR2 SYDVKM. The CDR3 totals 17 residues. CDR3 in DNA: TGTGCCAGCAGTTTACAGCGGCGGCAGGGGGCGAATTCACCCCTCCACTTT. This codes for CASSLQRRQGANSPLHF.

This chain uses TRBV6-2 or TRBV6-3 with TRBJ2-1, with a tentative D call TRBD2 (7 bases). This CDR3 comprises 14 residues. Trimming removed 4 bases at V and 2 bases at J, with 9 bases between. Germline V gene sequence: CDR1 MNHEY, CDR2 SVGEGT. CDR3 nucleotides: TGTGCCAGCAGTTGGGGGGGGCCCTACAATGAGCAGTTCTTC. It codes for CASSWGGPYNEQFF.

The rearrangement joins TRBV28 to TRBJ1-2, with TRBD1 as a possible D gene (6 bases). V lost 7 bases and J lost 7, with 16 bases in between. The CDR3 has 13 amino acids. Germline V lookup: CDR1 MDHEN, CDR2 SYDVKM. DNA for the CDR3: TGTGCCAGCACCATCACAGGGTTGAGTGGCTACACCTTC. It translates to CASTITGLSGYTF.

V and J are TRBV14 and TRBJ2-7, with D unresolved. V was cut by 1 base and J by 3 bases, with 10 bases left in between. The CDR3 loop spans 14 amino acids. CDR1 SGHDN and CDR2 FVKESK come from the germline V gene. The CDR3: CASSQGLRNYEQYF. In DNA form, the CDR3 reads TGTGCCAGCAGCCAAGGCCTGAGGAACTACGAGCAGTACTTC.

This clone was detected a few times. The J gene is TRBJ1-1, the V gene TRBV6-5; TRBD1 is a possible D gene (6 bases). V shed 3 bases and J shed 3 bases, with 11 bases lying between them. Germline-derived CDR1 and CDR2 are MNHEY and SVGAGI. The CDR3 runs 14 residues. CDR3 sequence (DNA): TGTGCCAGCAGTTATGCGGCAGGGGACACTGAAGCTTTCTTT. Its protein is CASSYAAGDTEAFF.

Written as DNA, the CDR3 is TGTGCCAGCAGTGTAACACGGGGACAGGGGGCTTTCTTT. Its translation is CASSVTRGQGAFF. The chain recombines TRBV6-1 with TRBJ1-1, with 10 bases aligning to TRBD1. Germline trimming cut 4 bases from V and 11 bases from J; bases unmatched to any gene: 7. CDR3 length: 13 amino acids. The V gene's germline CDR1 is MNHNS and CDR2 SASEGT.

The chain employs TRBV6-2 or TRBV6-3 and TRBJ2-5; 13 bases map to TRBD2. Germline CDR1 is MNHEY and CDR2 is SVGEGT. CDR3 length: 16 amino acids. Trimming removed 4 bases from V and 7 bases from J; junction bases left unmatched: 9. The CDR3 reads CASSSGLAGTSGTQYF. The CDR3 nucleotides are TGTGCCAGCAGTTCGGGACTAGCGGGGACCTCTGGGACCCAGTACTTC.

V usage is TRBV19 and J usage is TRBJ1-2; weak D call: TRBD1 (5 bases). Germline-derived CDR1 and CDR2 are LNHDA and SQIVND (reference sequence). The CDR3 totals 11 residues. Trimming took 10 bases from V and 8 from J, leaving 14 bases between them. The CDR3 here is CATPRGSGYTF. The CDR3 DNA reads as TGTGCCACCCCGCGGGGGAGCGGCTACACCTTC.

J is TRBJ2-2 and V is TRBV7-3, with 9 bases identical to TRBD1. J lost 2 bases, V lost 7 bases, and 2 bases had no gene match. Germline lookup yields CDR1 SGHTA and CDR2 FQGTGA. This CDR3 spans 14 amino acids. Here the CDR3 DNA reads TGTGCCAGCAATACAGGGGGCAACACCGGGGAGCTGTTTTTT. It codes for CASNTGGNTGELFF.

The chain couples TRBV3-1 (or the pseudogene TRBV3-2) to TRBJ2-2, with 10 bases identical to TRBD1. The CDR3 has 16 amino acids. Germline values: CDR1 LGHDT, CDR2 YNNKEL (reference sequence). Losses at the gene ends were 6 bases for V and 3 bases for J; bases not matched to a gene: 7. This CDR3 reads CASRGQGTGDTGELFF. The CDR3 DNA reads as TGTGCCAGCAGGGGCCAGGGGACAGGGGACACCGGGGAGCTGTTTTTT.

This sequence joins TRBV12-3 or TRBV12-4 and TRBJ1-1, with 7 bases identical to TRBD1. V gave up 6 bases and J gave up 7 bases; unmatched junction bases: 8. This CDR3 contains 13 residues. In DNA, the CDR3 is TGTGCCAGCAGCCGATACAGGGACAGTGAAGCTTTCTTT. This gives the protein CASSRYRDSEAFF.

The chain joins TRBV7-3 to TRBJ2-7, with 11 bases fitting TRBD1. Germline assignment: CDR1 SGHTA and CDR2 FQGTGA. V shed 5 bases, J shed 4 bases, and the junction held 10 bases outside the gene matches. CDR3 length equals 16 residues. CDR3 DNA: TGTGCCAGCAGCCCTGGGGACAGGGGGAAAACGTACGAGCAGTACTTC. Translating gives CASSPGDRGKTYEQYF.